Shown below are 2 T cell receptor beta chains from a single sample sequenced in a study of shared clonotypes between healthy human individuals (dated by TCRdb to about 2020). Library creation used the immunoSEQ multiplex PCR assay. In TCRdb, the immuneACCESS table is reduced to in-frame sequences with V and J assigned. These tables do not hold every clone; where another copy was compared, an unresolved V gene accounts for under half, and the others remain unexplained. Present in this sample are about 2.4 million clones, more than 85% of which were seen just once. Of the sample, approximately 0.37% is held by the ten largest clones. The specimen was naive CD4+ T cells from PBMCs. The cell subset or site label of this sample denotes: CD45RA+ positively selected. The origin of the receptors is a man younger than 30 in good health. Some clones in this sample may be carry-over from other donors' samples.

The chain combines TRBV28 with TRBJ2-7; no definite D call. The ends were cut back, 4 bases at V and 12 bases at J, with 13 bases in the middle. CDR3 length equals 11 residues. Germline V gene lookup returns CDR1 MDHEN and CDR2 SYDVKM. The CDR3 nucleotides read TGTGCCAGCAGTTATTTAGTTAAGCGGTACTTC. This codes for CASSYLVKRYF.

This clone was recorded once. This chain connects TRBV4-3 to TRBJ2-5; no firm D call. The germline gives CDR1 LGHNA, CDR2 YSLEER. This CDR3 contains 14 residues. V was clipped by 1 base and J by 0 bases, with 6 bases between them. DNA of the CDR3: TGCGCCAGCAGCCAAGGCAGATACCAAGAGACCCAGTACTTC. It encodes CASSQGRYQETQYF.